A single sample is the source of the 20 T cell receptor beta chains below, sequenced in a study of T-cell reconstitution after alpha-beta-depleted transplantation in children. The TCRbeta library incorporated unique molecular identifiers. In TCRdb, the PCR reads were re-called with MiXCR into one record per CDR3 protein. The data show 130,000 to 150,000 distinct CDR3 sequences, 8% to 10% seen once. The sample in question was PBMCs, mostly from graft donor cells, obtained 180 days after TCRalphabeta/CD19-depleted stem cell transplant. All receptors come from a female patient aged 2 to 10 who had a stem cell transplant for congenital amegakaryocytic thrombocytopenia, so the T cells may come from the graft donor.

In its sample, this clonotype was seen many times. This sequence joins TRBV19 and TRBJ2-2, with 8 positions matching TRBD1. V gave up 5 bases and J gave up 1 base; unmatched junction bases: 6. The CDR3 sequence is 16 residues long. Germline assignment: CDR1 LNHDA and CDR2 SQIVND (reference sequence). This chain's CDR3 is CASSRQTGGNTGELFF. CDR3 nucleotide sequence: TGTGCCAGTAGTCGACAAACAGGGGGGAACACCGGGGAGCTGTTTTTT.

The chain joins TRBV20-1 to TRBJ2-5; 9 bases match TRBD2. The CDR3 totals 17 residues. The trim removed 1 base at V and 2 bases at J, leaving 11 bases unmatched. Germline V gene lookup returns CDR1 DFQATT and CDR2 SNEGSKA (reference sequence). Here the CDR3 reads CSARGAGGPLGQETQYF. CDR3 in DNA: TGCAGTGCTAGAGGCGCGGGGGGGCCTTTGGGTCAAGAGACCCAGTACTTC.

This clonotype was seen ten or more times. The chain combines TRBV6-1 with TRBJ1-3; D remains ambiguous. The CDR3 length is 12 residues. The germline V gene encodes CDR1 MNHNS and CDR2 SASEGT. Trimming took off 10 bases at V and 0 bases at J, with 7 bases between the two ends. In DNA, the CDR3 is TGTGCCACACATAGCTCTGGAAACACCATATATTTT. Amino acid sequence: CATHSSGNTIYF.

This clonotype was seen at least ten times. CDR3 sequence (DNA): TGCGCCAGCAGCCCCTTTGCCTCGGACCATTACCGCGAGCAGTACTTC. As protein: CASSPFASDHYREQYF. The chain uses TRBV4-3 and TRBJ2-7; D remains unclear. V lost 4 bases to trimming and J lost 6 bases, with 22 bases between them. Per germline, CDR1 LGHNA and CDR2 YSLEER. The CDR3 covers 16 residues.

This clonotype occurred many times. The chain couples TRBV27 to TRBJ2-3, with D possibly TRBD1 on 5 matching bases. The V end lost 3 bases, the J end lost 6 bases, and 13 bases lay between the germline ends. The germline V gene has CDR1 MNHEY and CDR2 SMNVEV (reference sequence). The CDR3 loop spans 14 amino acids. The DNA for the CDR3 is TGTGCCAGCAGTTTTGGCAGGGCCCTGGATACGCAGTATTTT. This codes for CASSFGRALDTQYF.

Note on this clonotype: Possible read error: a much larger clone is one base away. The rearrangement uses TRBV29-1 and TRBJ1-1, with D unclear. CDR1 is SQVTM, CDR2 ANQGSEA, per germline. This CDR3 contains 13 residues. The ends were cut back, 8 bases at V and 3 bases at J, with 16 bases in the middle. The CDR3 is CSSLGKWDTEAFF. CDR3 bases: TGCAGCAGTCTAGGGAAGTGGGACACTGAAGCTTTCTTT.

The V call is TRBV28, the J call TRBJ2-1; no clear D gene. Germline-derived CDR1 and CDR2 are MDHEN and SYDVKM. Trimming took off 9 bases at V and 7 bases at J, with 16 bases between the two ends. This CDR3 region has 13 residues. The CDR3 sequence is CARRIFPVNEQFF. CDR3 nucleotide sequence: TGTGCCAGGAGGATCTTCCCGGTGAATGAGCAGTTCTTC.

This clonotype occurred many times. The rearrangement links TRBV29-1 to TRBJ2-1; no clear D gene. V lost 5 bases to trimming and J lost 4 bases, with 18 bases between them. Germline CDR1 and CDR2: SQVTM and ANQGSEA. The CDR3 has 15 residues. In DNA form, the CDR3 reads TGCAGCGTTCTGACATACCCCCGACTGTACAATGAGCAGTTCTTC. Its translation is CSVLTYPRLYNEQFF.

There are many counts of this clonotype. The rearrangement links TRBV20-1 to TRBJ2-5; D might be TRBD2 (5 bases). Germline V gene sequence: CDR1 DFQATT, CDR2 SNEGSKA (reference sequence). V was cut by 4 bases and J by 6 bases, with 12 bases left in between. The CDR3 length is 12 residues. The CDR3 DNA follows: TGCAGTGCTACCGAGACGGGGAAGACCCAGTACTTC. This sequence encodes CSATETGKTQYF.

In its sample, this clonotype was seen many times. This rearrangement joins TRBV5-4 to TRBJ1-2, with D tentatively TRBD1 (5 bases). The ends were cut back, 4 bases at V and 4 bases at J, with 14 bases in the middle. CDR3 length: 14 amino acids. CDR1 is SGHNT, CDR2 YYREEE, per germline (reference sequence). The CDR3 here is CASSHKTALYGYTF. The CDR3, as DNA: TGTGCCAGCAGCCATAAGACAGCCCTCTATGGCTACACCTTC.

V and J are TRBV30 and TRBJ2-7; D is ambiguous. The CDR3 is made up of 15 amino acids. Germline V CDR1 and CDR2: GTSNPN, SVGIG (reference sequence). With 2 bases removed from V and 3 bases from J, the gap between germline ends came to 17 bases. The CDR3: CAWSPPGRLLYEQYF. The DNA for the CDR3 is TGTGCCTGGAGTCCCCCCGGACGGTTACTCTACGAGCAGTACTTC.

This chain uses TRBV27 with TRBJ2-7, with TRBD1 matching 7 bases. V was pared by 5 bases and J by 0 bases, with 7 bases of the junction left unmatched. The germline V gene has CDR1 MNHEY and CDR2 SMNVEV (reference sequence). This CDR3 is built from 15 residues. CDR3 in amino acids: CASSMTGWASYEQYF. Written as DNA, the CDR3 is TGTGCCAGCAGTATGACAGGGTGGGCCTCCTACGAGCAGTACTTC.

In this sample, this clonotype turned up a few times. The V gene is TRBV10-1, the J gene TRBJ2-3; the match to TRBD2 covers 9 bases. Trimming took 4 bases from V and 4 from J; bases not matched to a gene: 9. The CDR3 sequence is 16 residues long. CDR1 and CDR2 from the germline V gene are WNHNN and SYGVQD (reference sequence). For the CDR3, the DNA is TGCGCCAGCAGTGGCGTGATAGCGGGAGTTCCAGATACGCAGTATTTT. Amino acids: CASSGVIAGVPDTQYF.

This clonotype was observed once. Given a much more abundant clone one base away, this may be a read error. CDR3 sequence reads: CASSQYSLIAGSYERYF. The CDR3 DNA is TGTGCCAGCAGCCAATATTCCCTCATAGCGGGGTCCTACGAGCGGTACTTC. This sequence joins TRBV3-1 and TRBJ2-7, with TRBD2 matching 8 bases. The germline V gene has CDR1 LGHDT and CDR2 YNNKEL (reference sequence). The CDR3 extends over 17 amino acids.

This clonotype was observed a handful of times. The chain carries TRBV5-1 and TRBJ1-4; D unclear. CDR3 size: 16 residues. Trimming took off 2 bases at V and 5 bases at J, with 16 bases between the two ends. Germline V gene lookup returns CDR1 SGHRS and CDR2 YFSETQ. The CDR3 DNA follows: TGCGCCAGCAGCTTCCCCGACTCGATCGTAAATGAAAAACTGTTTTTT. This encodes CASSFPDSIVNEKLFF.

The V call is TRBV4-1, the J call TRBJ2-7, with TRBD2 as a possible D gene (6 bases). The germline CDR1 and CDR2 sequences are MGHRA and YSYEKL. The V gene lost 1 base and the J gene lost 2 bases, with 12 bases spanning the gap. This CDR3 comprises 15 residues. In nucleotides, the CDR3 is TGCGCCAGCAGCCAAGTGCCCGGGGGTCCCTACGAGCAGTACTTC. Amino acid sequence: CASSQVPGGPYEQYF.

Ten or more counts support this clonotype. The rearrangement joins TRBV12-3 or TRBV12-4 to TRBJ2-7; TRBD1 might be the D (5 bases). CDR3 length: 15 amino acids. Trimming cost V 4 bases and J 5 bases, with 18 bases left between them. The CDR3 coding sequence is TGTGCCAGCAGTTACAGACAGCCCGGCTTTAACGAGCAGTACTTC. Encoded protein: CASSYRQPGFNEQYF.

This clonotype occurred a few times. The chain carries TRBV28 and TRBJ2-3; TRBD2 aligns across 8 bases. The CDR3 is made up of 17 amino acids. Germline CDR1 and CDR2: MDHEN and SYDVKM. J was trimmed by 4 bases and V by 5 bases; bases with no gene match: 14. In DNA, the CDR3 is TGTGCCAGCAGTACCCCGAAACTAGCGGTCGGGGCAGATACGCAGTATTTT. Translated: CASSTPKLAVGADTQYF.

This clonotype was detected only a few times. The chain joins TRBV28 to TRBJ2-4; TRBD2 matches 8 bases. The CDR3 loop spans 17 amino acids. Per the germline V gene, CDR1 is MDHEN and CDR2 is SYDVKM. V shed 3 bases, J shed 4 bases, and the junction held 11 bases outside the gene matches. The CDR3 loop is CASSFFPRTSLKNIQYF. Written as DNA, the CDR3 is TGTGCCAGCAGTTTTTTCCCCCGGACTAGCCTAAAAAACATTCAGTACTTC.

There are many counts of this clonotype. The rearrangement uses TRBV28 and TRBJ1-1, with 10 positions matching TRBD1. The length of the CDR3 is 16 residues. Unmatched junction bases numbered 8, after V lost 4 bases and J lost 3 bases. CDR1 is MDHEN and CDR2 is SYDVKM in the germline V gene. CDR3 loop: CASSSPGQGRDTEAFF. The CDR3 region has the DNA TGTGCCAGCAGTTCTCCGGGACAGGGGAGGGACACTGAAGCTTTCTTT.